Below, 20 T cell receptor beta chains from the same sample are listed, as sequenced in a study of cytomegalovirus exposure and HLA in healthy donors (dated by TCRdb to about 2017). Preparation of the library involved the immunoSEQ multiplex PCR assay. The multiplex PCR relied on a mix of 60 forward primers for TCR Vbeta segments and 13 reverse primers for TCR Jbeta segments. Sourced from immuneACCESS, this table was stored by TCRdb with only in-frame sequences that have V and J called. A share of the clones is absent; for the studies checked, an unresolved V gene accounts for under half, and the remainder has no known explanation. The sample table records approximately 100,000 clones; around 60% of these occur just once. The top ten clones comprise about 2.3% of the sample. Sequenced: PBMCs. These receptor sequences come from a human donor in good health.

The chain joins TRBV7-3 to TRBJ2-3; the D gene is possibly TRBD2 (7 bases). This CDR3 contains 15 residues. With 5 bases removed from V and 7 bases from J, the gap between germline ends came to 19 bases. Germline V gives CDR1 SGHTA, CDR2 FQGTGA. The CDR3 loop is CASSPTGGASYTQYF. For the CDR3, the DNA is TGTGCCAGCAGCCCTACTGGGGGGGCCTCTTATACGCAGTATTTT. Drawing the rest from reference TRBV7-3 and TRBJ2-3, the complete variable domain is GAGVSQTPSNKVTEKGKYVELRCDPISGHTALYWYRQSLGQGPEFLIYFQGTGAADDSGLPNDRFFAVRPEGSVSTLKIQRTERGDSAVYLCASSPTGGASYTQYFGPGTRLTVL.

This clone was seen a single time. The chain is built from TRBV27 and TRBJ2-7; TRBD2 matches 7 bases. V lost 0 bases, J lost 0 bases, and 2 bases stayed unmatched. The length of the CDR3 is 15 residues. The germline gives CDR1 MNHEY, CDR2 SMNVEV (reference sequence). CDR3 coding DNA: TGTGCCAGCAGTTTATCGTGGGGGGGCTCCTACGAGCAGTACTTC. As protein: CASSLSWGGSYEQYF.

J is TRBJ1-5 and V is TRBV6-6; D gene ambiguous. Germline V lookup: CDR1 MNHNY, CDR2 SVGAGI (reference sequence). V lost 4 bases, J lost 3 bases, and 10 bases lay in between. The CDR3 has 14 amino acids. The CDR3 DNA reads as TGTGCCAGCAGTTGGAGTCCGCCCAATCAGCCCCAGCATTTT. This translates into CASSWSPPNQPQHF.

V and J are TRBV5-1 and TRBJ2-2, with 8 bases lining up with TRBD1. V shed 4 bases and J 4 bases; nucleotides not matched to a gene: 15. This CDR3 comprises 18 residues. Looked up from germline, CDR1 is SGHRS and CDR2 is YFSETQ. The CDR3: CASSERARTGLGTGELFF. The CDR3 DNA sequence: TGCGCCAGCAGCGAGAGGGCCCGGACAGGGTTGGGCACCGGGGAGCTGTTTTTT. The full variable domain, with the rest looked up from reference TRBV5-1 and TRBJ2-2, is KAGVTQTPRYLIKTRGQQVTLSCSPISGHRSVSWYQQTPGQGLQFLFEYFSETQRNKGNFPGRFSGRQFSNSRSEMNVSTLELGDSALYLCASSERARTGLGTGELFFGEGSRLTVL.

The genes are TRBV7-2 and TRBJ1-4; the D is unclear. This CDR3 is 15 amino acids long. Germline CDR1 and CDR2: SGHTA and FQGNSA. The V gene lost 1 base and the J gene lost 4 bases, with 10 bases spanning the gap. CDR3 nucleotide sequence: TGTGCCAGCAGCTTAGTCTCCCTAAGTAATGAAAAACTGTTTTTT. Protein sequence: CASSLVSLSNEKLFF.

This clone occurred a few times. The chain couples TRBV19 to TRBJ2-2, with D perhaps matching TRBD2 (5 bases). This CDR3 is built from 14 residues. Germline lookup yields CDR1 LNHDA and CDR2 SQIVND (reference sequence). The germline V and J ends were trimmed by 3 bases and 1 base, with 6 bases remaining between them. This chain's CDR3 is CASSIEGNTGELFF. In DNA form, the CDR3 reads TGTGCCAGTAGTATTGAGGGGAACACCGGGGAGCTGTTTTTT.

The sample holds one count of this clone. The conserved phenylalanine or tryptophan normally closing the CDR3 is absent here, so this likely arose from a read error. The chain has TRBV5-4 and TRBJ1-3; D is unclear. V was pared by 0 bases and J by 2 bases, with 9 bases between. This CDR3 contains 15 residues. Germline loops: CDR1 SGHNT, CDR2 YYREEE (reference sequence). The CDR3 loop is CASSLVGVTGNTIYS. CDR3 nucleotide sequence: TGTGCCAGCAGCTTGGTCGGAGTCACTGGAAACACCATATATTCT.

CDR3: CASSPLAGTYEQYF. CDR3 bases: TGTGCCAGCTCCCCTCTAGCGGGGACCTACGAGCAGTACTTC. The J gene is TRBJ2-7, the V gene TRBV6-6, with TRBD2 matching over 9 bases. The CDR3 is 14 amino acids. J was trimmed by 2 bases and V by 8 bases; bases with no gene match: 7. Germline V gives CDR1 MNHNY, CDR2 SVGAGI (reference sequence).

The chain recombines TRBV6-1 with TRBJ1-6; a possible D gene is TRBD1 (5 bases). Trimming shortened V by 4 bases and J by 0 bases, and 16 bases separated the two germline ends. This CDR3 has 18 residues. Germline V lookup: CDR1 MNHNS, CDR2 SASEGT. CDR3 in DNA: TGTGCCAGCAGTGGGCGGGACGGAACAAGCTCCTATAATTCACCCCTCCACTTT. Its protein product is CASSGRDGTSSYNSPLHF.

This chain joins TRBV4-1 and TRBJ2-7; the match to TRBD2 covers 7 bases. V trimming: 0 bases; J trimming: 7 bases; junction bases outside the gene matches: 9. CDR1 is MGHRA, CDR2 YSYEKL, per germline. The CDR3 sequence is 15 residues long. The CDR3 sequence is CASSQEGSGAGEQYF. CDR3 coding DNA: TGCGCCAGCAGCCAAGAAGGCAGCGGGGCGGGAGAGCAGTACTTC.

This clone was recorded a few times. V usage is TRBV6-6 and J usage is TRBJ1-1; a weak D match, TRBD1 (5 bases). With 4 bases removed from V and 1 base from J, the gap between germline ends came to 13 bases. Germline V CDR1 and CDR2: MNHNY, SVGAGI (reference sequence). This CDR3 has 15 amino acids. CDR3 loop: CASSSYGHSNTEAFF. CDR3 sequence (DNA): TGTGCCAGCAGTTCCTACGGACACTCGAACACTGAAGCTTTCTTT.

The sample holds a few counts of this clone. The chain employs TRBV19 and TRBJ1-5, with 7 bases fitting TRBD1. The trim removed 2 bases at V and 7 bases at J, leaving 5 bases unmatched. CDR1 is LNHDA, CDR2 SQIVND, per germline (reference sequence). The CDR3 is made up of 14 amino acids. Written as DNA, the CDR3 is TGTGCCAGTAGTATACAGGGGGGCAGGCAGCCCCAGCATTTT. It is translated as CASSIQGGRQPQHF.

The V call is TRBV5-4, the J call TRBJ2-5, with D possibly TRBD2 on 6 matching bases. From germline, CDR1 is SGHNT and CDR2 YYREEE (reference sequence). The CDR3 is 14 amino acids. V was clipped by 0 bases and J by 5 bases, with 11 bases between them. CDR3 nucleotides: TGTGCCAGCAGCTTGGAGCGGGTGGGGGAGACCCAGTACTTC. As protein: CASSLERVGETQYF.

The chain is built from TRBV11-2 and TRBJ2-1, with D unclear. The germline V gene has CDR1 SGHAT and CDR2 FQNNGV. The CDR3 spans 12 residues. Trimming left V 0 bases short and J 9 bases short, with 6 bases between. The CDR3 protein is CASSLERSEQFF. The DNA for the CDR3 is TGTGCCAGCAGCTTAGAACGGAGTGAGCAGTTCTTC.

This rearrangement joins TRBV18 to TRBJ2-7, with TRBD2 matching 9 bases. The CDR3 totals 14 residues. The V segment lost 3 bases and the J segment 5 bases; nucleotides outside the gene matches: 5. Germline V gene lookup returns CDR1 KGHSH and CDR2 LQKENI. CDR3 bases: TGTGCCAGCTCACCGAGTAGCGGGGGCGACGAGCAGTACTTC. Its translation: CASSPSSGGDEQYF.

The chain joins TRBV5-6 to TRBJ2-5, with D possibly TRBD2 on 6 matching bases. Germline V gene sequence: CDR1 SGHDT, CDR2 YYEEEE. This CDR3 is 19 amino acids long. Trimming removed 1 base from V and 0 bases from J, with 22 bases in between. CDR3 sequence: CASSLPQVLGGDYQETQYF. The CDR3 DNA is TGTGCCAGCAGCTTGCCCCAGGTCCTTGGCGGGGATTACCAAGAGACCCAGTACTTC.

The J gene is TRBJ1-2, the V gene TRBV7-9; no definite D call. CDR1 and CDR2 from the germline V gene are SEHNR and FQNEAQ (reference sequence). CDR3 length: 13 amino acids. With 6 bases removed from V and 3 bases from J, the gap between germline ends came to 11 bases. The CDR3 region is CASSYDSDYGYTF. The CDR3 DNA reads TGTGCCAGCAGTTACGATTCAGACTATGGCTACACCTTC. Full variable domain (remainder filled in from reference TRBV7-9 and TRBJ1-2): DTGVSQNPRHKITKRGQNVTFRCDPISEHNRLYWYRQTLGQGPEFLTYFQNEAQLEKSRLLSDRFSAERPKGSFSTLEIQRTEQGDSAMYLCASSYDSDYGYTFGSGTRLTVV.

This clone was seen more than once but under ten times. This chain joins TRBV2 and TRBJ2-7; 8 bases are a match to TRBD2. Germline V gives CDR1 SNHLY, CDR2 FYNNEI. V trimming: 4 bases; J trimming: 4 bases; junction bases outside the gene matches: 9. The CDR3 runs 15 residues. The CDR3 sequence: CASSVGAGAPYEQYF. CDR3 sequence (DNA): TGTGCCAGCAGTGTTGGAGCGGGGGCGCCTTACGAGCAGTACTTC.

The chain is built from TRBV5-4 and TRBJ2-5, with D possibly TRBD2 on 5 matching bases. The CDR3 has 17 residues. Germline lookup yields CDR1 SGHNT and CDR2 YYREEE (reference sequence). The V and J ends lost 2 bases and 0 bases respectively, with 17 bases between them. CDR3 sequence reads: CASSFAAEIQYQETQYF. CDR3 bases: TGTGCCAGCAGCTTCGCAGCGGAGATCCAGTACCAAGAGACCCAGTACTTC.

The rearrangement joins TRBV5-6 to TRBJ1-2; D unclear. CDR3 size: 15 residues. Germline-derived CDR1 and CDR2 are SGHDT and YYEEEE. V shed 0 bases and J shed 5 bases, with 14 bases lying between them. The CDR3 loop reads CASSLANRVRYGYTF. In nucleotides, the CDR3 is TGTGCCAGCAGCTTGGCCAATCGCGTCAGGTATGGCTACACCTTC.